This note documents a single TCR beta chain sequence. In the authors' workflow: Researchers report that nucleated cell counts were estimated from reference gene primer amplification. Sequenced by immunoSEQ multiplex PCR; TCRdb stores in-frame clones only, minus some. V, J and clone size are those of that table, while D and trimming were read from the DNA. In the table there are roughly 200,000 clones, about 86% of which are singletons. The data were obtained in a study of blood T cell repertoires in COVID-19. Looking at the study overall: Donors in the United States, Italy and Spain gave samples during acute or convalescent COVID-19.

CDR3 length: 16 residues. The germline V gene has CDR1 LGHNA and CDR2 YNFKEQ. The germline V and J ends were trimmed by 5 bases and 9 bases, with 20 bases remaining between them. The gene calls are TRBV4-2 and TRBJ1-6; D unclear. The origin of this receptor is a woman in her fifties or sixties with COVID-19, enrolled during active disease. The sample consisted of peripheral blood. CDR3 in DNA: TGTGCCAGCAGCACAACCTTGAAAGCGGACGGTTCACCCCTCCACTTT. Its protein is CASSTTLKADGSPLHF.